The 27 T cell receptor beta chains reported below all come from one sample, sequenced in a study of response to subunit inactivated influenza vaccine. MiXCR was run by TCRdb on the RT-PCR reads, yielding one entry per CDR3 protein. The profile shows around 190,000 distinct CDR3 sequences, about a tenth of them singletons. Sequenced material: non-naive T cells sorted from PBMCs, taken on the day of vaccination. The receptors here all came from a man aged 50-59 years who received an inactivated influenza vaccine.

This clonotype was seen at least ten times. The CDR3 here is CSARTTRGETQYF. CDR3 sequence (DNA): TGCAGTGCTCGTACGACTAGGGGAGAGACCCAGTACTTC. The chain couples TRBV20-1 to TRBJ2-5; weak D call: TRBD2 (6 bases). Trimming removed 5 bases at V and 4 bases at J, with 14 bases between. The CDR3 loop spans 13 amino acids. CDR1 is DFQATT and CDR2 is SNEGSKA in the germline V gene (reference sequence).

V usage is TRBV30 and J usage is TRBJ1-5; D is undetermined. Germline-derived CDR1 and CDR2 are GTSNPN and SVGIG (reference sequence). Between the trimmed V and J ends, which lost 0 bases and 1 base, there was a span of 7 bases. The CDR3 length is 14 residues. The CDR3 DNA is TGTGCCTGGAGTGTACTTAGCAGCAATCAGCCCCAGCATTTT. It yields the protein CAWSVLSSNQPQHF. Full variable domain (rest looked up from reference TRBV30 and TRBJ1-5): SQTIHQWPATLVQPVGSPLSLECTVEGTSNPNLYWYRQAAGRGLQLLFYSVGIGQISSEVPQNLSASRPQDRQFILSSKKLLLSDSGFYLCAWSVLSSNQPQHFGDGTRLSIL.

This clonotype was found many times. The V and J genes are TRBV7-2 and TRBJ2-1, with 10 bases that match TRBD2. Germline CDR1 is SGHTA and CDR2 is FQGNSA. The CDR3 runs to 14 residues. With 3 bases clipped from V and 7 bases from J, the junction kept 3 bases outside the gene matches. CDR3 nucleotides: TGTGCCAGCAGCTTGACTAGCGGGCGAAATGAGCAGTTCTTC. Its translation: CASSLTSGRNEQFF. The variable domain in full, with the rest retrieved from reference TRBV7-2 and TRBJ2-1, is GAGVSQSPSNKVTEKGKDVELRCDPISGHTALYWYRQSLGQGLEFLIYFQGNSAPDKSGLPSDRFSAERTGGSVSTLTIQRTQQEDSAVYLCASSLTSGRNEQFFGPGTRLTVL.

This clonotype was found many times. This rearrangement joins TRBV7-9 to TRBJ2-4; D is unclear. The CDR3 is 13 amino acids. Per the germline V gene, CDR1 is SEHNR and CDR2 is FQNEAQ (reference sequence). V was cut by 0 bases and J by 5 bases, with 5 bases left in between. For the CDR3, the DNA is TGTGCCAGCAGCTTAGCCGTCCAAAACATTCAGTACTTC. This codes for CASSLAVQNIQYF.

There are many counts of this clonotype. V usage is TRBV12-3 or TRBV12-4 and J usage is TRBJ1-1; 8 nucleotides line up with TRBD1. J gave up 11 bases and V 6 bases, and 11 bases lay outside the gene matches. This CDR3 is built from 13 residues. Here the CDR3 DNA reads TGTGCCAGCAGCCCTCGGGACAGGAGGCATGCTTTCTTT. Translating it yields CASSPRDRRHAFF.

In this sample, this clonotype turned up many times. The chain is built from TRBV7-8 and TRBJ2-7, with D uncertain. V dropped 6 bases and J dropped 4 bases, with 10 bases sitting between them. Germline assignment: CDR1 SGHVS and CDR2 FQNEAQ. CDR3 length: 12 amino acids. In DNA form, the CDR3 reads TGTGCCAGCAGTCAGAGTAGGTACGAGCAGTACTTC. It translates to CASSQSRYEQYF. Together with reference TRBV7-8 and TRBJ2-7, the CDR3 gives the full variable domain: GAGVSQSPRYKVAKRGQDVALRCDPISGHVSLFWYQQALGQGPEFLTYFQNEAQLDKSGLPSDRFFAERPEGSVSTLKIQRTQQEDSAVYLCASSQSRYEQYFGPGTRLTVT.

This clonotype was recorded many times. This rearrangement joins TRBV5-6 to TRBJ1-4, with D possibly matching TRBD1 (6 bases). V was trimmed by 4 bases and J by 5 bases, leaving 12 bases between them. CDR1 and CDR2 (germline): SGHDT, YYEEEE. There are 14 residues in the CDR3. The DNA of the CDR3 is TGTGCCAGCAGCCCCAGGACAGAAAATGAAAAACTGTTTTTT. This codes for CASSPRTENEKLFF.

The table lists this clonotype with many counts. The chain joins TRBV28 to TRBJ2-3; D might be TRBD1 (6 bases). This CDR3 region has 16 residues. Trimming pared 6 bases from V and 6 bases from J, leaving 22 bases between. Germline V CDR1 and CDR2: MDHEN, SYDVKM. The DNA for the CDR3 is TGTGCCAGCAGCCCCGTGGACAGCGGACTGTTGGATACGCAGTATTTT. Translated: CASSPVDSGLLDTQYF.

This clonotype has a count of ten or more. This rearrangement joins TRBV19 to TRBJ2-1, with 11 nucleotides matching TRBD2. The CDR3 extends over 16 amino acids. Germline V gene data show CDR1 as LNHDA and CDR2 as SQIVND (reference sequence). The V and J ends lost 3 bases and 6 bases, in that order; junction bases with no gene match: 7. The CDR3 coding sequence is TGTGCCAGTAGTATTCTAGCGGGAGGTGTAGGCAATGAGCAGTTCTTC. Its protein is CASSILAGGVGNEQFF.

In its sample, this clonotype was seen many times. This rearrangement joins TRBV12-3 or TRBV12-4 to TRBJ2-3; the D gene is possibly TRBD2 (5 bases). Between the trimmed V and J ends, which lost 2 bases and 5 bases, there was a span of 5 bases. CDR3 size: 12 residues. CDR3 in amino acids: CASSLRGDTQYF. The CDR3 DNA is TGTGCCAGCAGTTTACGGGGAGATACGCAGTATTTT.

The CDR3 DNA reads as TGTGCCAGCAGTGAATGGGGAGGGATGAATGAGCAGTTCTTC. Translated: CASSEWGGMNEQFF. V and J are TRBV25-1 and TRBJ2-1, with 7 bases that match TRBD2. The CDR3 sequence is 14 residues long. Losses at the gene ends were 1 base for V and 7 bases for J; bases not matched to a gene: 4. CDR1 is MGHDK and CDR2 is SYGVNS in the germline V gene.

This clonotype came up a few times. J is TRBJ2-3 and V is TRBV7-8; 7 bases line up with TRBD1. With V trimmed by 5 bases and J by 0 bases, 17 bases remained unmatched. CDR1 and CDR2 (germline): SGHVS, FQNEAQ. The CDR3 contains 19 residues. CDR3 bases: TGTGCCAGCAGCCAGAGTCGCTTCTTCGGGGACAGTAGCACAGATACGCAGTATTTT. It specifies CASSQSRFFGDSSTDTQYF. The whole variable domain, filled in from reference TRBV7-8 and TRBJ2-3, reads GAGVSQSPRYKVAKRGQDVALRCDPISGHVSLFWYQQALGQGPEFLTYFQNEAQLDKSGLPSDRFFAERPEGSVSTLKIQRTQQEDSAVYLCASSQSRFFGDSSTDTQYFGPGTRLTVL.

This clonotype was observed at least ten times. The chain links TRBV6-2 or TRBV6-3 to TRBJ1-4; D is unresolved. This CDR3 has 12 residues. Trimming took 5 bases from V and 8 from J, leaving 9 bases between them. CDR1 MNHEY and CDR2 SVGEGT come from the germline V gene. CDR3 nucleotide sequence: TGTGCCAGCAGTGGGCGGAGGGAAAAACTGTTTTTT. Translated: CASSGRREKLFF.

This clonotype appeared many times. The chain carries TRBV24-1 and TRBJ2-2; D ambiguous. CDR1 KGHDR and CDR2 SFDVKD come from the germline V gene. The CDR3 sequence is 17 residues long. Deletions cut 5 bases from V and 5 bases from J, with 20 bases between. The CDR3 nucleotides read TGTGCCACCAGTGCGGGTTCCGGCGGTGGGCCTACCGGGGAGCTGTTTTTT. Its translation: CATSAGSGGGPTGELFF.

This clonotype was seen a few times. The chain carries TRBV11-1 and TRBJ2-4; a weak D match, TRBD2 (5 bases). CDR1 is SGHAT and CDR2 is FQDESV in the germline V gene (reference sequence). V was pared by 5 bases and J by 1 base, with 18 bases between. The length of the CDR3 is 17 residues. The CDR3 region is CASSPEGGLRAKNIQYF. The CDR3 DNA sequence: TGTGCCAGCAGCCCCGAGGGCGGCTTAAGGGCCAAAAACATTCAGTACTTC.

The chain is built from TRBV27 and TRBJ2-3; 11 positions agree with TRBD1. Per the germline V gene, CDR1 is MNHEY and CDR2 is SMNVEV (reference sequence). CDR3 length: 16 residues. Trimming took 3 bases from V and 4 from J; bases not matched to a gene: 6. CDR3 sequence: CASSFSRDRGADTQYF. CDR3 in DNA: TGTGCCAGCAGTTTCTCACGGGACAGGGGGGCAGATACGCAGTATTTT.

This clonotype was observed many times. V and J are TRBV6-1 and TRBJ1-5; D ambiguous. V was clipped by 6 bases and J by 5 bases, with 14 bases between them. The CDR3 runs 14 residues. Germline assignment: CDR1 MNHNS and CDR2 SASEGT. The CDR3 is CASRTSLADQPQHF. The CDR3 DNA sequence: TGTGCCAGCAGGACGAGCCTCGCGGATCAGCCCCAGCATTTT.

This clonotype was counted at least ten times. This chain joins TRBV12-3 or TRBV12-4 and TRBJ1-5; D call uncertain. This CDR3 has 14 residues. Trimming removed 6 bases from V and 0 bases from J, with 9 bases in between. CDR3: CASREQTSNQPQHF. CDR3 DNA: TGTGCCAGCAGAGAACAGACTAGCAATCAGCCCCAGCATTTT.

This clonotype was seen a handful of times. The J gene is TRBJ1-4, the V gene TRBV9; D perhaps matches TRBD1 (5 bases). From germline, CDR1 is SGDLS and CDR2 YYNGEE. CDR3 length: 13 amino acids. With 3 bases removed from V and 8 bases from J, the gap between germline ends came to 11 bases. This chain's CDR3 is CASSAGTAEKLFF. CDR3 nucleotide sequence: TGTGCCAGCAGCGCGGGGACTGCAGAAAAACTGTTTTTT.

V gene TRBV28 combines with J gene TRBJ2-2, with 7 bases lining up with TRBD1. V lost 5 bases, J lost 0 bases, and 3 bases stayed unmatched. The germline V gene encodes CDR1 MDHEN and CDR2 SYDVKM. CDR3 length equals 15 residues. For the CDR3, the DNA is TGTGCCAGCAGTGGGGGACAGACGAACACCGGGGAGCTGTTTTTT. Residues: CASSGGQTNTGELFF.

The CDR3 sequence is CASSLGTVDYGYTF. The CDR3, as DNA: TGTGCCAGCAGCTTAGGGACGGTAGACTATGGCTACACCTTC. The genes are TRBV7-9 and TRBJ1-2; D unclear. CDR3 size: 14 residues. Germline V gives CDR1 SEHNR, CDR2 FQNEAQ (reference sequence). The V and J ends lost 1 base and 3 bases respectively, with 9 bases between them. The full variable domain, in which reference TRBV7-9 and TRBJ1-2 provide the parts outside the CDR3, is DTGVSQNPRHKITKRGQNVTFRCDPISEHNRLYWYRQTLGQGPEFLTYFQNEAQLEKSRLLSDRFSAERPKGSFSTLEIQRTEQGDSAMYLCASSLGTVDYGYTFGSGTRLTVV.

CDR3: CASSPRVLSYNEQFF. For the CDR3, the DNA is TGTGCCAGCTCACCACGGGTGCTCTCCTACAATGAGCAGTTCTTC. V and J are TRBV18 and TRBJ2-1; D not certain. Trimming pared 1 base from V and 0 bases from J, leaving 7 bases between. The germline gives CDR1 KGHSH, CDR2 LQKENI. The CDR3 covers 15 residues. Filled out from reference TRBV18 and TRBJ2-1, the complete variable domain reads NAGVMQNPRHLVRRRGQEARLRCSPMKGHSHVYWYRQLPEEGLKFMVYLQKENIIDESGMPKERFSAEFPKEGPSILRIQQVVRGDSAAYFCASSPRVLSYNEQFFGPGTRLTVL.

This clonotype was recorded many times. This rearrangement joins TRBV5-4 to TRBJ1-1, with 9 bases fitting TRBD1. The CDR3 loop spans 13 amino acids. Germline CDR1 SGHNT, CDR2 YYREEE (reference sequence). V trimming: 4 bases; J trimming: 4 bases; junction bases outside the gene matches: 2. CDR3 in amino acids: CASSQTGGTEAFF. The DNA for the CDR3 is TGTGCCAGCAGCCAGACAGGGGGCACTGAAGCTTTCTTT.

This clonotype was counted a few times. V usage is TRBV28 and J usage is TRBJ1-1, with 7 bases that match TRBD1. This CDR3 is 13 amino acids long. From germline, CDR1 is MDHEN and CDR2 SYDVKM. With V trimmed by 5 bases and J by 5 bases, 5 bases remained unmatched. CDR3 in amino acids: CASSKTGWTEAFF. The CDR3 bases are TGTGCCAGCAGTAAGACAGGGTGGACTGAAGCTTTCTTT.

As to this clonotype: A read error may account for a junction end that differs from germline. V and J are TRBV5-5 and TRBJ1-5, with D tentatively TRBD1 (5 bases). Germline-derived CDR1 and CDR2 are SGHKS and YYEKEE (reference sequence). The CDR3 loop spans 15 amino acids. Written as DNA, the CDR3 is TGTGCCGGCAGCCTTTTGGTGGGGGGCAATCAGCCCCAGCATTTT. Its protein is CAGSLLVGGNQPQHF.

The rearrangement links TRBV20-1 to TRBJ1-1, with TRBD1 identical over 9 bases. J lost 4 bases, V lost 4 bases, and 7 bases had no gene match. The CDR3 runs 14 residues. CDR1 is DFQATT and CDR2 is SNEGSKA in the germline V gene (reference sequence). For the CDR3, the DNA is TGCAGTGCTATTGGACAGGGGAATCCCACTGAAGCTTTCTTT. Its protein product is CSAIGQGNPTEAFF.

This clonotype was detected once. The chain couples TRBV28 to TRBJ2-1; 9 bases line up with TRBD2. CDR3 size: 15 residues. The V gene end was trimmed by 3 bases and the J gene end by 6 bases; junction bases not matched to a gene: 6. The V gene's germline CDR1 is MDHEN and CDR2 SYDVKM. CDR3 nucleotide sequence: TGTGCCAGCAGTTTTCGAGCGGGGGGCCGCAATGAGCAGTTCTTC. This encodes CASSFRAGGRNEQFF.